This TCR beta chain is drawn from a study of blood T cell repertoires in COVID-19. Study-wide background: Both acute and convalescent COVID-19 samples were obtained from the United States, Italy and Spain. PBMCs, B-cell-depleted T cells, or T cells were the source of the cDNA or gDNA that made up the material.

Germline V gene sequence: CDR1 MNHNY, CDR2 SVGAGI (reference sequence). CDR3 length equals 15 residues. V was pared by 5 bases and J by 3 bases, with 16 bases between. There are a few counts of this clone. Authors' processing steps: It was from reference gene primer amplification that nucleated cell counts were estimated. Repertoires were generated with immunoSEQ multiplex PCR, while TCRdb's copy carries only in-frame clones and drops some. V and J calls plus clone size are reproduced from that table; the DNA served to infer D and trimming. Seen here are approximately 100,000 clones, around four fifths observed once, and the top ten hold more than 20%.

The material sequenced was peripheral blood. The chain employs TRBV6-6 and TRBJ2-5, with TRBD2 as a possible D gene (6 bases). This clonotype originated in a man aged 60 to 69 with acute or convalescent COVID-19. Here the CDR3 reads CASSQGLLGKETQYF. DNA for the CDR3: TGTGCCAGCAGTCAGGGACTGCTTGGGAAAGAGACCCAGTACTTC.